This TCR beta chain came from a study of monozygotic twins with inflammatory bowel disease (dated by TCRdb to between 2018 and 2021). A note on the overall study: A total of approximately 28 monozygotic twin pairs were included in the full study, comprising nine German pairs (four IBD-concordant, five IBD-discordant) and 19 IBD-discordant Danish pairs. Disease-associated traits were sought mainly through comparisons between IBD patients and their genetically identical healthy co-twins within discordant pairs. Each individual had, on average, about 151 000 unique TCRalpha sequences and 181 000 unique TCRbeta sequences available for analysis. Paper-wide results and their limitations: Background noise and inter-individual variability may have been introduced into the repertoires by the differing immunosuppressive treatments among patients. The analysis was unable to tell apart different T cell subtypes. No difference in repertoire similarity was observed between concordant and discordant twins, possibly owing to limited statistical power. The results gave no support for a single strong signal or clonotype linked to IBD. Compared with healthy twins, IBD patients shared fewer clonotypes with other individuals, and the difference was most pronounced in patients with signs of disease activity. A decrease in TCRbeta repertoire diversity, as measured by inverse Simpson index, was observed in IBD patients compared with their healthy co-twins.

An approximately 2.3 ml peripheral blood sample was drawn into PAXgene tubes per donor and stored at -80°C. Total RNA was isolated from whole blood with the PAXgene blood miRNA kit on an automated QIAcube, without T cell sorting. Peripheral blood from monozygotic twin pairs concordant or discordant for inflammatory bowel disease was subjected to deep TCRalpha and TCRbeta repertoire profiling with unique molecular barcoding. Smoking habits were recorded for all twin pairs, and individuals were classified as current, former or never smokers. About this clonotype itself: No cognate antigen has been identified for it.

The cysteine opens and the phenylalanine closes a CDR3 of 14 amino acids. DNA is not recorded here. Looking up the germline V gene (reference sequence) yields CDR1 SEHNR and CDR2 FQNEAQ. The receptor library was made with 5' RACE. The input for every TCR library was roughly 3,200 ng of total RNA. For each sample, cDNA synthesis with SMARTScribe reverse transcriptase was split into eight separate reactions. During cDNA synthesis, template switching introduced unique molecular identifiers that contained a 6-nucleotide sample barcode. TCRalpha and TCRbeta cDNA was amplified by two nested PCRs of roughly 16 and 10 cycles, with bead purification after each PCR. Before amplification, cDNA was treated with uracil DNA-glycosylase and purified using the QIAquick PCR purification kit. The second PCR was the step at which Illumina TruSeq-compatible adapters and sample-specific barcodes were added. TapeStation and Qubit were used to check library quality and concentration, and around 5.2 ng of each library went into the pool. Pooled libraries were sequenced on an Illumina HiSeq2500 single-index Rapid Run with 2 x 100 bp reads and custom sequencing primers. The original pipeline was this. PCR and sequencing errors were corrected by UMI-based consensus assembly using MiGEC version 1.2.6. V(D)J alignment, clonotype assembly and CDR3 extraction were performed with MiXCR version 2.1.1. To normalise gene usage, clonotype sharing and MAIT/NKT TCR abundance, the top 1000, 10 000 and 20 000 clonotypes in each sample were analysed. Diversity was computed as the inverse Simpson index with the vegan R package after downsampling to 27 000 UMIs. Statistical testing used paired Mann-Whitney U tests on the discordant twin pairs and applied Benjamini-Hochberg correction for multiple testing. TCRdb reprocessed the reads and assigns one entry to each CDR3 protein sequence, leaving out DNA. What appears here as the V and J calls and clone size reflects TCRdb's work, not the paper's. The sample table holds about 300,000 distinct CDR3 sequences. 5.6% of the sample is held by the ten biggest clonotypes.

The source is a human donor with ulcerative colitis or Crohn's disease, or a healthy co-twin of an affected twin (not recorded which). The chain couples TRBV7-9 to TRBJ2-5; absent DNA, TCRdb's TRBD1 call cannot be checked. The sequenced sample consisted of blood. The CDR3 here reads CASSYRGGQETQYF.